The present T cell receptor beta chain was sequenced within a study of Graves' ophthalmopathy and Graves' hyperthyroidism. This CDR3 is 14 amino acids long. Losses at the gene ends were 3 bases for V and 2 bases for J; bases not matched to a gene: 4. Germline CDR1 is SGHTA and CDR2 is FQGNSA. This clonotype was recorded at least ten times. Its specificity is not known. Moderate-to-severe activity, with CAS ≥3, NOSPECS ≥4 and duration under 3 months, characterized the donors with ophthalmopathy. Study-level results: The study's model predicted ophthalmopathy progression at 70.59% sensitivity and 72.22% specificity.

RNA transcripts provided the template for amplifying TCR beta CDR3 regions. The workflow started with a first-round RT-PCR run with HTBI primers and then moved on to a second-round multiplex PCR. A single record per CDR3 protein comes from TCRdb applying MiXCR to the multiplex PCR reads. The sample has 360,000 or so distinct CDR3 sequences, 18% seen once. This chain joins TRBV7-2 and TRBJ2-7; 7 bases map to TRBD1. Sequenced: peripheral blood. The TCR comes from a woman aged 18-29 years with Graves' ophthalmopathy. The CDR3 loop is CASSLGTVTYEQYF. Here the CDR3 DNA reads TGTGCCAGCAGCTTGGGGACAGTTACCTACGAGCAGTACTTC.